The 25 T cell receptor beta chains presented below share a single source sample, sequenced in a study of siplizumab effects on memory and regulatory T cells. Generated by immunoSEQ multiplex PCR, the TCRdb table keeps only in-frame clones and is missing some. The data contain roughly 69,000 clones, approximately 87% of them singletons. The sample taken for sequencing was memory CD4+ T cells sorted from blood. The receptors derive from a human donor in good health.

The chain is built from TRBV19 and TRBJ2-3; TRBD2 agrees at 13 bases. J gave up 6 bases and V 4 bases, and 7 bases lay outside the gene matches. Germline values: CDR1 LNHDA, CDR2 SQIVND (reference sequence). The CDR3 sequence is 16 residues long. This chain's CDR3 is CASSTGLAGAGDTQYF. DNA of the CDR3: TGTGCCAGTAGTACCGGACTAGCGGGGGCCGGGGATACGCAGTATTTT.

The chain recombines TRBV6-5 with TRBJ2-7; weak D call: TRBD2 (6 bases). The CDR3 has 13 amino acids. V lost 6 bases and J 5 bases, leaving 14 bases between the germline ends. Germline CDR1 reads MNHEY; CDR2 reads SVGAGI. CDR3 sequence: CASRSGGGDEQYF. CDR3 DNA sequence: TGTGCCAGCAGGTCAGGTGGCGGGGACGAGCAGTACTTC.

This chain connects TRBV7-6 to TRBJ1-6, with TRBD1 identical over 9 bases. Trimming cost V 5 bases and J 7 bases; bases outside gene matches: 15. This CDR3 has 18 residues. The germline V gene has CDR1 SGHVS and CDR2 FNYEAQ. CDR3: CASSGNRGRAVTNSPLHF. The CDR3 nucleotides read TGTGCCAGCAGCGGGAACAGGGGGCGCGCTGTGACGAATTCACCCCTCCACTTT.

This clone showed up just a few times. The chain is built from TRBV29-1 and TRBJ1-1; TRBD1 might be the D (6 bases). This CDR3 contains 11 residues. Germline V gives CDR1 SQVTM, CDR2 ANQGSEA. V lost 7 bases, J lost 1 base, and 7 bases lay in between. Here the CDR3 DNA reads TGCAGCGCACAGGGGAACACTGAAGCTTTCTTT. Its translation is CSAQGNTEAFF.

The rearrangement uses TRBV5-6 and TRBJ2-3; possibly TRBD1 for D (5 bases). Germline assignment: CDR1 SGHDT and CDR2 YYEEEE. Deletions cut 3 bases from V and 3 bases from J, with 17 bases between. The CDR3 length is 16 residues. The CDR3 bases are TGTGCCAGCAGCTACCTTAAGGGGCGGTTGACAGATACGCAGTATTTT. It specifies CASSYLKGRLTDTQYF.

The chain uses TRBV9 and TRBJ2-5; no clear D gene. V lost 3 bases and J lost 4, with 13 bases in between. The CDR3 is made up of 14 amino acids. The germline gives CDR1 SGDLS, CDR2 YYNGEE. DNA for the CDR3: TGTGCCAGCAGCGGGGTCTCCAGCTCAGAGACCCAGTACTTC. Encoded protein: CASSGVSSSETQYF.

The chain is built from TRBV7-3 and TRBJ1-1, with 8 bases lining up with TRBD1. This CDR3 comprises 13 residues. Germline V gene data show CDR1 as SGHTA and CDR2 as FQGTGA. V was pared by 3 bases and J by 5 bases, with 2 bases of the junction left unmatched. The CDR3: CASSFTGGTEAFF. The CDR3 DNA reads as TGTGCCAGCAGCTTCACAGGGGGGACTGAAGCTTTCTTT. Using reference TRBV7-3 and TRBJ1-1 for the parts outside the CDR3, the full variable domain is GAGVSQTPSNKVTEKGKYVELRCDPISGHTALYWYRQSLGQGPEFLIYFQGTGAADDSGLPNDRFFAVRPEGSVSTLKIQRTERGDSAVYLCASSFTGGTEAFFGQGTRLTVV.

The CDR3 here is CSWSGSYEQYF. The CDR3 DNA is TGCAGTTGGAGCGGTAGCTACGAGCAGTACTTC. The rearrangement joins TRBV20-1 to TRBJ2-7; D may be TRBD2 (5 bases). Germline-derived CDR1 and CDR2 are DFQATT and SNEGSKA (reference sequence). V dropped 8 bases and J dropped 3 bases, with 11 bases sitting between them. This CDR3 region has 11 residues.

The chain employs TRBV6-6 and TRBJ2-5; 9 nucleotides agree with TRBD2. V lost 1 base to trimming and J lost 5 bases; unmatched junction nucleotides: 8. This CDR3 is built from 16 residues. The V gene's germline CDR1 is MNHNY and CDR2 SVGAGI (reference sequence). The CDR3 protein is CASSYFVSGSWETQYF. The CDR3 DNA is TGTGCCAGCAGTTACTTCGTTAGCGGGAGTTGGGAGACCCAGTACTTC.

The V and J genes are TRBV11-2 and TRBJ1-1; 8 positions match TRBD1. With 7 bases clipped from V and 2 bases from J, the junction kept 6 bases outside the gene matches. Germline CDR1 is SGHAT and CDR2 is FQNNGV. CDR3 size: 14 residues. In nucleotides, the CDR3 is TGTGCCAGCACCCCAGGGACAGGTAACACTGAAGCTTTCTTT. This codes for CASTPGTGNTEAFF.

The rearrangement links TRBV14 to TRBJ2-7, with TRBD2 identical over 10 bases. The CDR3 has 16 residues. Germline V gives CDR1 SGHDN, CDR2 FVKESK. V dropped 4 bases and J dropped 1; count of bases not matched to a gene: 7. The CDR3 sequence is CASSPISGGKSYEQYF. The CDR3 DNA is TGTGCCAGCAGCCCTATTAGCGGGGGGAAGTCCTACGAGCAGTACTTC.

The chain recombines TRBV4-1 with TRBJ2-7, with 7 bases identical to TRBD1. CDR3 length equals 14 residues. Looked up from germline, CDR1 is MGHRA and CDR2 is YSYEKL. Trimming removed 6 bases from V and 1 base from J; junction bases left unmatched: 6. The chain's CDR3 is CASRSPGQSYEQYF. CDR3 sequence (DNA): TGCGCCAGCAGGTCTCCGGGACAGTCCTACGAGCAGTACTTC.

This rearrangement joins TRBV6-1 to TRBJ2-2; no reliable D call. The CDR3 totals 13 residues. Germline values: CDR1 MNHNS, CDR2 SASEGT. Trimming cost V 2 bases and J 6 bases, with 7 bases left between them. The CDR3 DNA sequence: TGTGCCAGCAGTGAACGCCGCCCCGGGGAGCTGTTTTTT. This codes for CASSERRPGELFF.

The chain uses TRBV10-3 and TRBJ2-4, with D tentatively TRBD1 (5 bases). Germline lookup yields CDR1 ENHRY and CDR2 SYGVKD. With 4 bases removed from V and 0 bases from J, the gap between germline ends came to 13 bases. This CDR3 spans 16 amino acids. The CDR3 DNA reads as TGTGCCATCAGTGGGGGCGGAAACCTAGCCAAAAACATTCAGTACTTC. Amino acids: CAISGGGNLAKNIQYF.

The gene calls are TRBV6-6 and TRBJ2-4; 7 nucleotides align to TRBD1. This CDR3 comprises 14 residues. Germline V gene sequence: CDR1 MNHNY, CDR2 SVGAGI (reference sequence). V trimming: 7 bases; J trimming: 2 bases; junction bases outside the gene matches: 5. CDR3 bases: TGTGCCAGCAACCCAGGGGGAACCAAAAACATTCAGTACTTC. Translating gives CASNPGGTKNIQYF.

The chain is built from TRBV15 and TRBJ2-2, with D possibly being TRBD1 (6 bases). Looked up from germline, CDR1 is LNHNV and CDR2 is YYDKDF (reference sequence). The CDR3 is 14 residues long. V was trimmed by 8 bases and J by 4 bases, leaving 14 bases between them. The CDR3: CATEQGHRTGELFF. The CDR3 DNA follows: TGTGCCACCGAACAGGGCCACCGCACCGGGGAGCTGTTTTTT.

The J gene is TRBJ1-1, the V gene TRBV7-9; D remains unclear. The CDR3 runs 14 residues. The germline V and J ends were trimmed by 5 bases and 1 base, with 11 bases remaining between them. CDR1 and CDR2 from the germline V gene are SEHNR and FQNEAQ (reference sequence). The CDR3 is CASSRPVQNTEAFF. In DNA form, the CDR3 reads TGTGCCAGCAGCCGACCGGTTCAGAACACTGAAGCTTTCTTT.

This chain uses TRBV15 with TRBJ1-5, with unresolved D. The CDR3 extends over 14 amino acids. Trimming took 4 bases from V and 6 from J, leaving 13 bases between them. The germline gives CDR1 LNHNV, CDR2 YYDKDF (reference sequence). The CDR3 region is CATSTRATGQPQHF. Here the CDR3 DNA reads TGTGCCACCAGCACGCGGGCGACCGGTCAGCCCCAGCATTTT.

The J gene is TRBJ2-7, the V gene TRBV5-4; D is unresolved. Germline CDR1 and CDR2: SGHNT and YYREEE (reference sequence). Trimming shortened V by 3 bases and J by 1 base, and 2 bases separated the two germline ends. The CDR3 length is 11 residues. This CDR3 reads CASSSSYEQYF. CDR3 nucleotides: TGTGCCAGCAGCTCTTCCTACGAGCAGTACTTC.

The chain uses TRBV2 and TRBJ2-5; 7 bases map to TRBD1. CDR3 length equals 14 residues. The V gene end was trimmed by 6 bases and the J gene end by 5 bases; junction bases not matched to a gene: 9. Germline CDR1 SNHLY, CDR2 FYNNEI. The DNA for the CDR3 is TGTGCCAGCAGGCGATTGAACAGGGGTGAGACCCAGTACTTC. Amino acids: CASRRLNRGETQYF.

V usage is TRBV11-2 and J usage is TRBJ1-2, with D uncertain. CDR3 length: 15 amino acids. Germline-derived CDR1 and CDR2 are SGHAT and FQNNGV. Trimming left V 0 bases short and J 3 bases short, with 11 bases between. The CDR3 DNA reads TGTGCCAGCAGCTTAGATAGTGCAAGTTACTATGGCTACACCTTC. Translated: CASSLDSASYYGYTF.

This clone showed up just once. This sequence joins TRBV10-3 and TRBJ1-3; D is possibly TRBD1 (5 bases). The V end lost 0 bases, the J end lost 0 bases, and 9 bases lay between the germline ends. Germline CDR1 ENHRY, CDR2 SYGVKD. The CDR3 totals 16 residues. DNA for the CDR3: TGTGCCATCAGTGAGTCCGGGGGGAGCTCTGGAAACACCATATATTTT. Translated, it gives CAISESGGSSGNTIYF.

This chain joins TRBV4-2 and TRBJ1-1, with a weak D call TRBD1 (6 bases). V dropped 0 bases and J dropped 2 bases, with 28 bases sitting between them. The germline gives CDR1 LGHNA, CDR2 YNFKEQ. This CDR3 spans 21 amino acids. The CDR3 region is CASSQDEPWGASSIFNTEAFF. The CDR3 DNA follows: TGTGCCAGCAGCCAAGACGAGCCGTGGGGGGCTTCCTCGATCTTTAACACTGAAGCTTTCTTT.

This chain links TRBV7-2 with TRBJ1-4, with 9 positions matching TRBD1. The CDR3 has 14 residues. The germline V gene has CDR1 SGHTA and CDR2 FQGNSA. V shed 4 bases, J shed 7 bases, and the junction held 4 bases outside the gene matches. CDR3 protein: CASSSRDRAEKLFF. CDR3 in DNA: TGTGCCAGCAGCTCCCGGGACAGGGCTGAAAAACTGTTTTTT. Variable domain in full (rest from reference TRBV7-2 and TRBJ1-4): GAGVSQSPSNKVTEKGKDVELRCDPISGHTALYWYRQSLGQGLEFLIYFQGNSAPDKSGLPSDRFSAERTGGSVSTLTIQRTQQEDSAVYLCASSSRDRAEKLFFGSGTQLSVL.

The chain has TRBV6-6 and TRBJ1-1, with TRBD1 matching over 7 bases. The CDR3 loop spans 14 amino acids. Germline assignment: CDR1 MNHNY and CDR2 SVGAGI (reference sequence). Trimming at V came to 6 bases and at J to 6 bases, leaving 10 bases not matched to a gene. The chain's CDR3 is CASRAPTGDPEAFF. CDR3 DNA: TGTGCCAGCAGAGCCCCTACAGGGGACCCTGAAGCTTTCTTT.